Each of the 26 T cell receptor beta chains below was sequenced from the same sample in a study of radiation and T cells in renal cell carcinoma. Indicated time point: blood 2 weeks post-SBRT. The treatment denotes: 15 Gy SBRT to primary tumor, nephrectomy 4 weeks later. TCRdb keeps only in-frame clones here, not all; method: immunoSEQ multiplex PCR. This table holds roughly 130,000 clones, 88% found once. Sequences were derived from blood, sampled from a patient whose treatment included radiotherapy and nephrectomy. The receptors shown here come from a woman aged 70-85 years with renal cell carcinoma.

The chain carries TRBV7-3 and TRBJ1-5, with 8 bases lining up with TRBD1. Unmatched junction bases numbered 0, after V lost 1 base and J lost 4 bases. There are 14 residues in the CDR3. The germline V gene encodes CDR1 SGHTA and CDR2 FQGTGA. The CDR3 region is CASSLRTGNQPQHF. The DNA for the CDR3 is TGTGCCAGCAGCTTAAGGACAGGGAATCAGCCCCAGCATTTT.

This rearrangement joins TRBV4-3 to TRBJ2-5; tentative D call: TRBD2 (5 bases). The CDR3 runs to 15 residues. V lost 1 base, J lost 1 base, and 10 bases lay in between. The germline CDR1 and CDR2 sequences are LGHNA and YSLEER. CDR3 sequence reads: CASSQAAGFQETQYF. DNA for the CDR3: TGCGCCAGCAGCCAAGCCGCGGGCTTCCAAGAGACCCAGTACTTC.

Remarks on this clone: One junction end disagrees with the germline gene, perhaps due to a read error. The gene calls are TRBV7-7 and TRBJ2-4, with no clear D. The V gene's germline CDR1 is SSHAT and CDR2 FNYEAQ (reference sequence). This CDR3 comprises 15 residues. The CDR3 loop reads CASSLRWLAKNIQYF. For the CDR3, the DNA is TGTGCTAGCAGCTTAAGGTGGCTAGCCAAAAACATTCAGTACTTC.

The rearrangement links TRBV6-5 to TRBJ1-5, with TRBD1 matching over 9 bases. Germline V lookup: CDR1 MNHEY, CDR2 SVGAGI. After removal of 4 bases from V and 4 bases from J, the junction contained 2 bases not matched to a gene. The CDR3 spans 14 residues. CDR3 amino acids: CASSSGTGNQPQHF. The DNA of the CDR3 is TGTGCCAGCAGTTCAGGGACAGGGAATCAGCCCCAGCATTTT.

The chain recombines TRBV29-1 with TRBJ1-5, with D uncertain. The germline V and J ends were trimmed by 6 bases and 0 bases, with 6 bases remaining between them. CDR1 and CDR2 (germline): SQVTM, ANQGSEA. The CDR3 spans 12 residues. The DNA of the CDR3 is TGCAGCGTGGGTAATAGCAATCAGCCCCAGCATTTT. Protein sequence: CSVGNSNQPQHF.

This sequence joins TRBV7-9 and TRBJ2-5; the match to TRBD2 covers 13 bases. V gave up 6 bases and J gave up 5 bases; unmatched junction bases: 3. Germline V gives CDR1 SEHNR, CDR2 FQNEAQ (reference sequence). The CDR3 totals 14 residues. This chain's CDR3 is CASRPGLAGETQYF. The CDR3 coding sequence is TGTGCCAGCAGGCCGGGACTAGCGGGGGAGACCCAGTACTTC.

The chain carries TRBV5-1 and TRBJ1-4; 10 bases are shared with TRBD1. This CDR3 is built from 15 residues. Germline CDR1 SGHRS, CDR2 YFSETQ. V was clipped by 5 bases and J by 7 bases; unmatched bases: 8. CDR3: CASREMTGGFEKLFF. The CDR3 DNA follows: TGCGCCAGCAGAGAGATGACAGGGGGCTTTGAAAAACTGTTTTTT.

The chain carries TRBV4-1 and TRBJ1-4; possible D gene TRBD1, 5 bases. The CDR3 spans 15 residues. Germline V gene data show CDR1 as MGHRA and CDR2 as YSYEKL. V lost 0 bases and J lost 4, with 9 bases in between. The CDR3 DNA sequence: TGCGCCAGCAGCCAAGAACAGGTAGTTAATGAAAAACTGTTTTTT. This translates into CASSQEQVVNEKLFF.

This chain uses TRBV28 with TRBJ1-6, with D possibly being TRBD1 (6 bases). The CDR3 extends over 13 amino acids. V lost 7 bases and J 9 bases, leaving 13 bases between the germline ends. Germline V gene sequence: CDR1 MDHEN, CDR2 SYDVKM. The CDR3 DNA follows: TGTGCCAGCAACAGGGACTTCGGTTCACCCCTCCACTTT. Translating gives CASNRDFGSPLHF.

The chain combines TRBV6-6 with TRBJ1-1; possibly TRBD1 for D (6 bases). V lost 6 bases and J 3 bases, leaving 17 bases between the germline ends. This CDR3 has 15 amino acids. Germline assignment: CDR1 MNHNY and CDR2 SVGAGI (reference sequence). The CDR3 spells CASRRIPGADTEAFF. The CDR3 DNA is TGTGCCAGCAGGCGCATTCCGGGGGCGGACACTGAAGCTTTCTTT.

The V and J genes are TRBV6-1 and TRBJ1-4, with D possibly TRBD1 on 5 matching bases. Germline V gene data show CDR1 as MNHNS and CDR2 as SASEGT. The CDR3 contains 15 residues. Trimming took 3 bases from V and 10 from J, leaving 18 bases between them. The CDR3 loop reads CASSELGRLAGKLFF. The CDR3 nucleotides read TGTGCCAGCAGTGAGTTGGGACGGCTTGCTGGAAAACTGTTTTTT.

The chain combines TRBV7-9 with TRBJ1-2; D ambiguous. The V end was cut by 6 bases, the J end by 6 bases, with 20 bases between. This CDR3 spans 15 amino acids. The germline V gene has CDR1 SEHNR and CDR2 FQNEAQ (reference sequence). CDR3: CASRRGNSWKNGYTF. The CDR3 nucleotides read TGTGCCAGCAGGCGGGGTAACAGTTGGAAGAATGGCTACACCTTC. Supplemented by reference TRBV7-9 and TRBJ1-2, the full variable domain reads DTGVSQNPRHKITKRGQNVTFRCDPISEHNRLYWYRQTLGQGPEFLTYFQNEAQLEKSRLLSDRFSAERPKGSFSTLEIQRTEQGDSAMYLCASRRGNSWKNGYTFGSGTRLTVV.

The rearrangement joins TRBV11-2 to TRBJ2-7; TRBD2 matches at 9 bases. The V segment lost 3 bases and the J segment 5 bases; nucleotides outside the gene matches: 14. Germline V lookup: CDR1 SGHAT, CDR2 FQNNGV. The CDR3 runs 17 residues. Written as DNA, the CDR3 is TGTGCCAGCAGCTTCCTAGCGGGACCGGCCCGATCCCACGAGCAGTACTTC. It translates to CASSFLAGPARSHEQYF. The full variable domain, rest sourced from reference TRBV11-2 and TRBJ2-7, is EAGVAQSPRYKIIEKRQSVAFWCNPISGHATLYWYQQILGQGPKLLIQFQNNGVVDDSQLPKDRFSAERLKGVDSTLKIQPAKLEDSAVYLCASSFLAGPARSHEQYFGPGTRLTVT.

The chain combines TRBV7-2 with TRBJ1-2; 9 nucleotides match TRBD1. Unmatched junction bases numbered 10, after V lost 1 base and J lost 7 bases. CDR1 is SGHTA and CDR2 is FQGNSA in the germline V gene. The CDR3 covers 16 residues. The chain's CDR3 is CASSLVSGGQGLGYTF. CDR3 DNA sequence: TGTGCCAGCAGCTTAGTGTCGGGTGGACAGGGGCTTGGCTACACCTTC.

This clone was counted once. The chain combines TRBV5-1 with TRBJ2-3; D remains ambiguous. Trimming took off 0 bases at V and 3 bases at J, with 8 bases between the two ends. This CDR3 has 14 residues. CDR1 and CDR2 from the germline V gene are SGHRS and YFSETQ. The CDR3 DNA is TGCGCCAGCAGCTTGGATGACTCGACAGATACGCAGTATTTT. Its protein product is CASSLDDSTDTQYF.

This rearrangement joins TRBV27 to TRBJ1-6, with a tentative D call TRBD1 (5 bases). The CDR3 consists of 13 residues. Germline CDR1 MNHEY, CDR2 SMNVEV (reference sequence). V was shortened by 6 bases and J by 14 bases, with 17 bases between the two germline ends. DNA for the CDR3: TGTGCCAGCAGACCTGGGGGAGCGCGCACCCTCCACTTT. Amino acids: CASRPGGARTLHF.

This clone was seen a few times. V is TRBV7-2 and J is TRBJ2-1; no reliable D call. This CDR3 region has 12 residues. Trimming left V 5 bases short and J 7 bases short, with 9 bases between. CDR1 and CDR2 (germline): SGHTA, FQGNSA. The CDR3 nucleotides are TGTGCCAGCAGCCAAGAGAGGAATGAGCAGTTCTTC. It encodes CASSQERNEQFF.

This chain joins TRBV18 and TRBJ2-3; no firm D call. V was shortened by 3 bases and J by 2 bases, with 3 bases between the two germline ends. This CDR3 is 12 amino acids long. CDR1 and CDR2 (germline): KGHSH, LQKENI. The CDR3 region has the DNA TGTGCCAGCTCACCCTTCACAGATACGCAGTATTTT. It is translated as CASSPFTDTQYF.

This chain uses TRBV2 with TRBJ2-4, with D possibly matching TRBD2 (6 bases). Germline loops: CDR1 SNHLY, CDR2 FYNNEI. This CDR3 has 15 amino acids. Trimming removed 6 bases from V and 0 bases from J, with 12 bases in between. The CDR3 bases are TGTGCCAGCAGACCGGGACTGGTAGCCAAAAACATTCAGTACTTC. Residues: CASRPGLVAKNIQYF. Full variable domain (outside the CDR3, taken from reference TRBV2 and TRBJ2-4): EPEVTQTPSHQVTQMGQEVILRCVPISNHLYFYWYRQILGQKVEFLVSFYNNEISEKSEIFDDQFSVERPDGSNFTLKIRSTKLEDSAMYFCASRPGLVAKNIQYFGAGTRLSVL.

V usage is TRBV10-3 and J usage is TRBJ2-7; 8 bases match TRBD1. Germline V gene data show CDR1 as ENHRY and CDR2 as SYGVKD. CDR3 length: 14 residues. The V and J ends lost 8 bases and 1 base, in that order; junction bases with no gene match: 7. CDR3 amino acids: CAIASWTGSYEQYF. The CDR3 bases are TGTGCCATCGCTAGCTGGACAGGGTCCTACGAGCAGTACTTC.

J is TRBJ1-4 and V is TRBV6-5; 9 bases agree with TRBD1. V gave up 7 bases and J gave up 2 bases; unmatched junction bases: 5. This CDR3 contains 15 residues. Germline loops: CDR1 MNHEY, CDR2 SVGAGI. In DNA, the CDR3 is TGTGCCAGCAAGGGACAGGGTTGGACTAATGAAAAACTGTTTTTT. The encoded protein is CASKGQGWTNEKLFF.

CDR3 residues: CASSVTGTGIYEQYF. The CDR3, as DNA: TGTGCCAGCAGCGTAACCGGGACAGGGATCTACGAGCAGTACTTC. The rearrangement joins TRBV9 to TRBJ2-7; 9 bases agree with TRBD1. V trimming: 1 base; J trimming: 3 bases; junction bases outside the gene matches: 5. The CDR3 is 15 amino acids. Germline V gene sequence: CDR1 SGDLS, CDR2 YYNGEE.

The chain carries TRBV28 and TRBJ1-5; D might be TRBD1 (5 bases). The CDR3 has 14 residues. The V and J ends lost 7 bases and 0 bases respectively, with 10 bases between them. Germline CDR1 is MDHEN and CDR2 is SYDVKM. Here the CDR3 DNA reads TGTGCCAGCATTTGGGGGAATAGCAATCAGCCCCAGCATTTT. It encodes CASIWGNSNQPQHF.

The gene calls are TRBV6-5 and TRBJ1-5; 7 bases are a match to TRBD1. V lost 6 bases to trimming and J lost 5 bases; unmatched junction nucleotides: 4. The CDR3 runs to 13 residues. The germline V gene has CDR1 MNHEY and CDR2 SVGAGI. CDR3 sequence reads: CASRRTGDQPQHF. Written as DNA, the CDR3 is TGTGCCAGCAGGAGAACAGGGGATCAGCCCCAGCATTTT.

The chain combines TRBV2 with TRBJ2-7; 11 bases are a match to TRBD1. V was clipped by 6 bases and J by 3 bases; unmatched bases: 7. CDR3 length equals 15 residues. Germline values: CDR1 SNHLY, CDR2 FYNNEI. The CDR3 nucleotides are TGTGCCAGCAGCCTTTCCGGGACAGGGGGCTACGAGCAGTACTTC. Amino acid sequence: CASSLSGTGGYEQYF.

This clone came up a few times. The rearrangement joins TRBV2 to TRBJ2-2, with 7 bases lining up with TRBD2. The CDR3 spans 14 residues. CDR1 and CDR2 (germline): SNHLY, FYNNEI. The V gene end was trimmed by 6 bases and the J gene end by 4 bases; junction bases not matched to a gene: 5. CDR3 loop: CASRGGGITGELFF. In DNA, the CDR3 is TGTGCCAGCAGGGGCGGGGGAATCACCGGGGAGCTGTTTTTT.